Detailed here is one TCR beta chain. In the original analysis: Reference gene primer amplification gave nucleated cell count estimates. Libraries were prepared by immunoSEQ multiplex PCR; TCRdb keeps only in-frame clonotypes and omits some of them. For V, J and clone size, that table is used; D and trimming come from the DNA. This table holds about 190,000 clones, 84% found once. V was shortened by 5 bases and J by 2 bases, with 15 bases between the two germline ends. CDR1 and CDR2 from the germline V gene are SGHTA and FQGNSA. The CDR3 runs 15 residues. These data are taken from a study of blood T cell repertoires in COVID-19. The overall study: Sample material is recorded as cDNA or gDNA derived from T cells, B-cell-depleted T cells, or PBMCs.

This rearrangement joins TRBV7-2 to TRBJ2-5, with D unresolved. This TCR was sampled from a woman in her 30s who had been exposed to COVID-19. Sequencing used PBMCs or T cells enriched from blood (not recorded which). CDR3 sequence (DNA): TGTGCCAGCAGCCCAGGCACCTTTAATCAAGAGACCCAGTACTTC. It is translated as CASSPGTFNQETQYF.